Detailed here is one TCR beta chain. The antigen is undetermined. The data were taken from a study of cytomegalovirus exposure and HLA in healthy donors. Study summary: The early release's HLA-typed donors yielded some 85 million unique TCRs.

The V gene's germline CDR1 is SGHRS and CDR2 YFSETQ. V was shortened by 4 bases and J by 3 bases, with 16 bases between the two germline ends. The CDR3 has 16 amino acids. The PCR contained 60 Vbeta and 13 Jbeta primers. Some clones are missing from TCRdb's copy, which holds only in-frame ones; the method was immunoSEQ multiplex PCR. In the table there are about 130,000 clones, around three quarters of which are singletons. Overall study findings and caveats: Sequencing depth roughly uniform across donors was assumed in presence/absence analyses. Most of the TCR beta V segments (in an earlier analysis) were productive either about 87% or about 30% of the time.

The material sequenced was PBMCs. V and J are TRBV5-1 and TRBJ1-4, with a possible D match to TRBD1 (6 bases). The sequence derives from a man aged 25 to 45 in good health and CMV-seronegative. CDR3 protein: CASSLVGGAANEKLFF. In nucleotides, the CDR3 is TGCGCCAGCAGCCTTGTAGGGGGGGCAGCTAATGAAAAACTGTTTTTT. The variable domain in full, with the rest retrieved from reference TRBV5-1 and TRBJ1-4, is KAGVTQTPRYLIKTRGQQVTLSCSPISGHRSVSWYQQTPGQGLQFLFEYFSETQRNKGNFPGRFSGRQFSNSRSEMNVSTLELGDSALYLCASSLVGGAANEKLFFGSGTQLSVL.